These 24 T cell receptor beta chains were sequenced from one sample in a study of shared clonotypes between healthy human individuals (TCRdb year 2020). For the CD8 naive samples, CD45RO-negative cells were positively selected for CCR7, yielding a CD45RA+CCR7+ population from which TemRA cells were excluded. Library preparation was by the immunoSEQ multiplex PCR assay. TCRdb provides this immuneACCESS table in a form limited to in-frame rearrangements. Some clones are lacking; in checked studies, under half of them reflect an unresolved V gene, and why the rest are absent is not known. This sample lists about 580,000 clones; roughly 98% were detected once. The ten largest clones take up approximately 0.3% of the sample. The specimen sequenced was naive CD8+ T cells sorted from blood. The label giving this sample's cell subset or site can be read as: CD45RA+CCR7+. The receptors shown here come from a man between 25 and 39 years old in good health.

The chain carries TRBV28 and TRBJ1-1; 10 positions agree with TRBD1. V lost 3 bases to trimming and J lost 4 bases; unmatched junction nucleotides: 5. CDR1 and CDR2 from the germline V gene are MDHEN and SYDVKM. The CDR3 length is 15 residues. This CDR3 is CASSFWTGGGTEAFF. In nucleotides, the CDR3 is TGTGCCAGCAGTTTTTGGACAGGGGGGGGCACTGAAGCTTTCTTT.

The V call is TRBV7-9, the J call TRBJ2-1; D gene uncertain. Trimming took off 2 bases at V and 2 bases at J, with 4 bases between the two ends. This CDR3 comprises 13 residues. Germline V gene data show CDR1 as SEHNR and CDR2 as FQNEAQ (reference sequence). The CDR3 sequence is CASSLNTYNEQFF. Written as DNA, the CDR3 is TGTGCCAGCAGCTTAAATACCTACAATGAGCAGTTCTTC.

The chain links TRBV15 to TRBJ2-1, with 9 positions matching TRBD2. The CDR3 runs 16 residues. V trimming: 5 bases; J trimming: 2 bases; junction bases outside the gene matches: 7. Germline values: CDR1 LNHNV, CDR2 YYDKDF (reference sequence). The CDR3 DNA reads as TGTGCCACCAGCGGTTATAGCGGGAGTCCCTACAATGAGCAGTTCTTC. It yields the protein CATSGYSGSPYNEQFF.

V and J are TRBV9 and TRBJ2-1, with 7 positions matching TRBD2. V trimming: 5 bases; J trimming: 5 bases; junction bases outside the gene matches: 7. CDR3 size: 14 residues. Germline CDR1 is SGDLS and CDR2 is YYNGEE. CDR3 in amino acids: CASSSDGRNNEQFF. Here the CDR3 DNA reads TGTGCCAGCAGTAGTGACGGGAGGAACAATGAGCAGTTCTTC.

This chain links TRBV7-9 with TRBJ2-7; 8 positions match TRBD2. V shed 5 bases, J shed 0 bases, and the junction held 6 bases outside the gene matches. Per germline, CDR1 SEHNR and CDR2 FQNEAQ (reference sequence). This CDR3 has 15 residues. The CDR3 coding sequence is TGTGCCAGCAGCCCCGGGGGGGCGTTCTCCTACGAGCAGTACTTC. This encodes CASSPGGAFSYEQYF.

This clone appeared a single time. V and J are TRBV29-1 and TRBJ2-3, with D unclear. V was cut by 7 bases and J by 2 bases, with 16 bases left in between. CDR1 SQVTM and CDR2 ANQGSEA come from the germline V gene. CDR3 size: 14 residues. The CDR3 DNA is TGCAGCGGTATTACTCAGTTTAACACAGATACGCAGTATTTT. As protein: CSGITQFNTDTQYF.

Remarks on this clone: Other DNA sequences within the sample encode an identical CDR3. The V gene is TRBV7-9, the J gene TRBJ2-7; TRBD2 might be the D (5 bases). V was shortened by 4 bases and J by 1 base, with 11 bases between the two germline ends. Germline V gives CDR1 SEHNR, CDR2 FQNEAQ (reference sequence). The CDR3 sequence is 14 residues long. DNA for the CDR3: TGTGCCAGCAGCTCAACTGGCGGGTCCTACGAGCAGTACTTC. Translated: CASSSTGGSYEQYF.

The chain employs TRBV29-1 and TRBJ2-1, with TRBD1 matching over 7 bases. Germline V gives CDR1 SQVTM, CDR2 ANQGSEA. This CDR3 is 17 amino acids long. V trimming: 3 bases; J trimming: 0 bases; junction bases outside the gene matches: 11. The CDR3 loop reads CSVEGSKTGSSYNEQFF. The DNA of the CDR3 is TGCAGCGTTGAGGGTAGTAAGACAGGGAGCTCCTACAATGAGCAGTTCTTC.

This clone was observed a single time. This chain links TRBV7-2 with TRBJ2-1, with 9 bases identical to TRBD2. Trimming cost V 2 bases and J 6 bases; bases outside gene matches: 8. This CDR3 spans 16 amino acids. The germline V gene has CDR1 SGHTA and CDR2 FQGNSA. CDR3 amino acids: CASSLSRSGRLNEQFF. CDR3 sequence (DNA): TGTGCCAGCAGCTTATCAAGAAGCGGGAGGCTCAATGAGCAGTTCTTC.

The chain is built from TRBV14 and TRBJ2-1; no clear D gene. V was shortened by 0 bases and J by 0 bases, with 18 bases between the two germline ends. Germline V gives CDR1 SGHDN, CDR2 FVKESK. This CDR3 contains 19 residues. The CDR3 is CASSQDLYRMESSYNEQFF. The DNA of the CDR3 is TGTGCCAGCAGCCAAGATCTTTATCGTATGGAGAGCTCCTACAATGAGCAGTTCTTC.

V usage is TRBV29-1 and J usage is TRBJ2-7; a weak D match, TRBD2 (5 bases). This CDR3 is 13 amino acids long. Germline assignment: CDR1 SQVTM and CDR2 ANQGSEA. Trimming left V 7 bases short and J 5 bases short, with 18 bases between. The CDR3 spells CSAEDLAQHEQYF. Written as DNA, the CDR3 is TGCAGCGCCGAGGATCTAGCCCAACACGAGCAGTACTTC.

The J gene is TRBJ2-7, the V gene TRBV6-1, with 10 bases identical to TRBD1. Germline values: CDR1 MNHNS, CDR2 SASEGT. CDR3 length equals 15 residues. The V segment lost 2 bases and the J segment 2 bases; nucleotides outside the gene matches: 3. The DNA for the CDR3 is TGTGCCAGCAGTGAACCGGGACAGGGGCCCTACGAGCAGTACTTC. This gives the protein CASSEPGQGPYEQYF.

The chain links TRBV9 to TRBJ2-3; D possibly uses TRBD1 or TRBD2 (5 bases each). With 3 bases removed from V and 2 bases from J, the gap between germline ends came to 13 bases. The CDR3 has 15 residues. The germline gives CDR1 SGDLS, CDR2 YYNGEE. CDR3 coding DNA: TGTGCCAGCAGCGAGTCCGGGGCATTCACAGATACGCAGTATTTT. This sequence encodes CASSESGAFTDTQYF.

CDR3 in DNA: TGTGCCAGCAGCTTGGTGGACTTCTACAATGAGCAGTTCTTC. Its translation: CASSLVDFYNEQFF. This sequence joins TRBV5-6 and TRBJ2-1, with D tentatively TRBD2 (5 bases). The CDR3 runs 14 residues. V gave up 0 bases and J gave up 3 bases, with 7 bases separating them. Germline lookup yields CDR1 SGHDT and CDR2 YYEEEE.

The chain carries TRBV7-3 and TRBJ2-7; TRBD2 might be the D (6 bases). Trimming removed 5 bases from V and 3 bases from J, with 14 bases in between. The CDR3 consists of 14 residues. CDR1 and CDR2 from the germline V gene are SGHTA and FQGTGA. For the CDR3, the DNA is TGTGCCAGCAGCCCGAGCGGGCAGCACTACGAGCAGTACTTC. Its translation is CASSPSGQHYEQYF.

The chain employs TRBV5-4 and TRBJ2-7, with D hard to call. This CDR3 has 12 residues. Looked up from germline, CDR1 is SGHNT and CDR2 is YYREEE (reference sequence). Trimming stripped 1 base from V and 7 bases from J, with 9 bases between. The DNA for the CDR3 is TGTGCCAGCAGCTTGACTTCGCAGGAGCAGTACTTC. It yields the protein CASSLTSQEQYF.

V usage is TRBV7-8 and J usage is TRBJ1-1, with D uncertain. Looked up from germline, CDR1 is SGHVS and CDR2 is FQNEAQ. The V gene lost 1 base and the J gene lost 7 bases, with 7 bases spanning the gap. The CDR3 runs 12 residues. CDR3 coding DNA: TGTGCCAGCAGCTTAGAATGGGATGAAGCTTTCTTT. It is translated as CASSLEWDEAFF.

The chain recombines TRBV20-1 with TRBJ2-1; no clear D. Germline CDR1 DFQATT, CDR2 SNEGSKA (reference sequence). This CDR3 has 11 amino acids. V lost 3 bases and J 9 bases, leaving 9 bases between the germline ends. The CDR3 sequence: CSASLGTEQFF. CDR3 DNA sequence: TGCAGTGCTAGCCTGGGTACTGAGCAGTTCTTC.

CDR3 in amino acids: CATTITGTMPYEQYF. The CDR3 DNA is TGTGCCACCACCATTACCGGGACAATGCCCTACGAGCAGTACTTC. The chain is built from TRBV6-1 and TRBJ2-7; D might be TRBD1 (6 bases). Looked up from germline, CDR1 is MNHNS and CDR2 is SASEGT. The CDR3 is made up of 15 amino acids. Trimming took 10 bases from V and 2 from J, leaving 21 bases between them.

CDR3 protein: CASTPTSGPEAFF. In nucleotides, the CDR3 is TGTGCCAGCACCCCAACGAGCGGCCCTGAAGCTTTCTTT. This chain links TRBV7-8 with TRBJ1-1; no clear D gene. The V end was cut by 7 bases, the J end by 6 bases, with 15 bases between. This CDR3 spans 13 amino acids. Germline V gives CDR1 SGHVS, CDR2 FQNEAQ.

The chain is built from TRBV7-9 and TRBJ2-1; a weak D match, TRBD2 (5 bases). V lost 10 bases to trimming and J lost 7 bases, with 17 bases between them. CDR1 is SEHNR and CDR2 is FQNEAQ in the germline V gene (reference sequence). CDR3 length: 13 residues. The CDR3 reads CATSRRPWNEQFF. The DNA for the CDR3 is TGTGCCACTTCAAGGAGGCCGTGGAATGAGCAGTTCTTC.

The V gene is TRBV9, the J gene TRBJ1-1; D is uncertain. The CDR3 is 14 residues long. Germline-derived CDR1 and CDR2 are SGDLS and YYNGEE. The V end lost 3 bases, the J end lost 7 bases, and 16 bases lay between the germline ends. For the CDR3, the DNA is TGTGCCAGCAGCGCCCCCGACGGTCCCCTTGAAGCTTTCTTT. Translation gives CASSAPDGPLEAFF.

The V gene is TRBV18, the J gene TRBJ2-3; D gene uncertain. Per germline, CDR1 KGHSH and CDR2 LQKENI. Trimming pared 3 bases from V and 2 bases from J, leaving 6 bases between. The CDR3 is 13 amino acids. The CDR3 is CASSPENTDTQYF. The CDR3 DNA follows: TGTGCCAGCTCACCTGAGAACACAGATACGCAGTATTTT.

The chain links TRBV18 to TRBJ2-7; maybe TRBD1 (6 bases). V gave up 5 bases and J gave up 6 bases, with 14 bases separating them. The germline CDR1 and CDR2 sequences are KGHSH and LQKENI. There are 13 residues in the CDR3. The CDR3 sequence: CASSYGPGVEQYF. The DNA of the CDR3 is TGTGCCAGCTCATATGGGCCAGGGGTCGAGCAGTACTTC.